Sequencing of this T cell receptor beta chain was carried out in a study of blood T cell repertoires in COVID-19. Overall study context: Acute and convalescent COVID-19 samples came from the United States, Italy and Spain. In each case, the material was cDNA or gDNA derived from T cells, B-cell-depleted T cells, or PBMCs.

The CDR3 is 14 amino acids. V dropped 4 bases and J dropped 3 bases, with 12 bases sitting between them. CDR1 PRHDT and CDR2 FYEKMQ come from the germline V gene (reference sequence). Per the authors' pipeline: The authors estimated nucleated cell counts from reference gene primer amplification. The table came from immunoSEQ multiplex PCR; TCRdb's copy has only in-frame clones and leaves some out. The D gene and trimming were derived from the DNA, and the V and J assignments and clone size from that table. The table shows fewer than 250,000 clones, with 85% occurring only once. The clonotype was recovered from a woman in her fifties or sixties with active or convalescent COVID-19. The chain has TRBV13 and TRBJ1-2, with D hard to call. Sequenced sample: peripheral blood. The chain's CDR3 is CASSYRGMDYGYTF. The CDR3, as DNA: TGTGCCAGCAGCTACAGAGGGATGGACTATGGCTACACCTTC.